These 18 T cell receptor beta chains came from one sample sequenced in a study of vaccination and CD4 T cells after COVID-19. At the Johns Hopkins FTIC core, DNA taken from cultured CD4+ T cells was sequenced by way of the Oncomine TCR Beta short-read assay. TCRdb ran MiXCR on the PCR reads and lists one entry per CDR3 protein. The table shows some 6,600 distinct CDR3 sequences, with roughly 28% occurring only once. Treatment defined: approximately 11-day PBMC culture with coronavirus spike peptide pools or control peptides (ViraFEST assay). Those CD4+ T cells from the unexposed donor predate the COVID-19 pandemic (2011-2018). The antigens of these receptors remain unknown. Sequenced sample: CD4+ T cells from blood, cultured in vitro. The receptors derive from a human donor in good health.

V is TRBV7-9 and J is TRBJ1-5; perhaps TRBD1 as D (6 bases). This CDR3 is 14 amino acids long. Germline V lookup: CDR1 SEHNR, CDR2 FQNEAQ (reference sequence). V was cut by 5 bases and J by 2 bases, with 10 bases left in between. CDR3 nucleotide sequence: TGTGCCAGCAGCCCAGGGGCGGGCAATCAGCCCCAGCATTTT. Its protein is CASSPGAGNQPQHF.

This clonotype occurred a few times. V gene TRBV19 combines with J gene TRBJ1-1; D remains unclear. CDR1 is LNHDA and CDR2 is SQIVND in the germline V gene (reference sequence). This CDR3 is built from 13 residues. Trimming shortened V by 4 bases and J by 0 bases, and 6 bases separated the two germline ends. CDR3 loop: CASSTLMNTEAFF. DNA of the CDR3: TGTGCCAGTAGTACCCTAATGAACACTGAAGCTTTCTTT.

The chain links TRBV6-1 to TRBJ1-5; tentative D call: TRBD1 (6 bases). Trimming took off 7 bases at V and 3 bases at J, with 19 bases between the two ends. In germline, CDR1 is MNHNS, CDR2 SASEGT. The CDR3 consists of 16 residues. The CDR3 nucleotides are TGTGCCAGCACCCTAGGAACAGGGAATCCCAATCAGCCCCAGCATTTT. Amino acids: CASTLGTGNPNQPQHF.

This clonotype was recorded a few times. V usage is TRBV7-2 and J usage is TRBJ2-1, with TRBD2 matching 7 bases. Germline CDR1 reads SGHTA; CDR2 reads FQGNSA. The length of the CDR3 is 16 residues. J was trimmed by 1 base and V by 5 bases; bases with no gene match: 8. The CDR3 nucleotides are TGTGCCAGCAGCCCCTGGGGGGGGGGATCCTACAATGAGCAGTTCTTC. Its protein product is CASSPWGGGSYNEQFF.

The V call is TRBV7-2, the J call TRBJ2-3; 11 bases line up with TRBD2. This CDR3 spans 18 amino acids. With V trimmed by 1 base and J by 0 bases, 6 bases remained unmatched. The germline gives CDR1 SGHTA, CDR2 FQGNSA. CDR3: CASSLVASGGSSTDTQYF. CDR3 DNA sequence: TGTGCCAGCAGCTTAGTAGCTAGCGGGGGGTCTAGCACAGATACGCAGTATTTT.

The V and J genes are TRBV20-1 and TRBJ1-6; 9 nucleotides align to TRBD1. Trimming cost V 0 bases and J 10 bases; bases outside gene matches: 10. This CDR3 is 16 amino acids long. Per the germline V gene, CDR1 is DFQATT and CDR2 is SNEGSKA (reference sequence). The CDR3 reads CSARDLRTGVQSPLHF. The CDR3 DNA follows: TGCAGTGCTAGAGATCTCCGGACAGGGGTTCAATCACCCCTCCACTTT.

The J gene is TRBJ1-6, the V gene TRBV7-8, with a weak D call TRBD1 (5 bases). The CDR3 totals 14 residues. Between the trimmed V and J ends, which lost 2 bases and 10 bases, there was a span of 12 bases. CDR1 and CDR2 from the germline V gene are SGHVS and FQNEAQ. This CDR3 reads CASSLSGSGSPLHF. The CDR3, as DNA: TGTGCCAGCAGCTTATCAGGGAGTGGCTCACCCCTCCACTTT.

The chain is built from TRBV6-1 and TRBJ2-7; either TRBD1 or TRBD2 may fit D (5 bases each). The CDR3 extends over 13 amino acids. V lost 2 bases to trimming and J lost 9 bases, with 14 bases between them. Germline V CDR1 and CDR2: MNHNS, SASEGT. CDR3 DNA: TGTGCCAGCAGTGAAACGGGGCGACAGCCGCAGTACTTC. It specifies CASSETGRQPQYF.

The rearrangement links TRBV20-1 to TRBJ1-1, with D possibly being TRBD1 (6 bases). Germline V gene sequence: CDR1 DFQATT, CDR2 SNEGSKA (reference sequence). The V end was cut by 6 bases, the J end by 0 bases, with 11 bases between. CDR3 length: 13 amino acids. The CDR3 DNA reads TGCAGTGCCCCCGGACAGATGAACACTGAAGCTTTCTTT. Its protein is CSAPGQMNTEAFF.

This CDR3 is CASSGLADTGELFF. CDR3 sequence (DNA): TGTGCCAGCAGTGGACTAGCGGACACCGGGGAGCTGTTTTTT. The V call is TRBV25-1, the J call TRBJ2-2; 9 nucleotides match TRBD2. Germline CDR1 reads MGHDK; CDR2 reads SYGVNS. The CDR3 runs 14 residues. V gave up 4 bases and J gave up 3 bases; unmatched junction bases: 0.

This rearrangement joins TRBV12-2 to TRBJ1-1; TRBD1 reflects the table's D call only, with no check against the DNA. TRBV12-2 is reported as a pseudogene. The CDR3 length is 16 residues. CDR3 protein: CASRLNQGADGTEAFF. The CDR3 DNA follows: TGTGCAAGTCGCCTTAACCAGGGGGCGGACGGCACTGAAGCTTTCTTT.

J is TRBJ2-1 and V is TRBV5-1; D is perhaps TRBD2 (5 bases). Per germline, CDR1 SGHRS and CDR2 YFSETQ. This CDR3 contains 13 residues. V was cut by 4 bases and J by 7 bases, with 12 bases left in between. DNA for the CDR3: TGCGCCAGCAGCAGAGGGCCTCTTAATGAGCAGTTCTTC. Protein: CASSRGPLNEQFF.

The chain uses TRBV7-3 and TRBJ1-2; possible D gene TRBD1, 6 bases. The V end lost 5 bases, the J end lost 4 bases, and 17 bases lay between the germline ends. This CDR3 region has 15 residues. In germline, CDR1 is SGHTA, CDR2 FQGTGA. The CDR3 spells CASSPTGGQGYGYTF. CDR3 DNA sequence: TGTGCCAGCAGCCCCACCGGGGGGCAGGGCTATGGCTACACCTTC.

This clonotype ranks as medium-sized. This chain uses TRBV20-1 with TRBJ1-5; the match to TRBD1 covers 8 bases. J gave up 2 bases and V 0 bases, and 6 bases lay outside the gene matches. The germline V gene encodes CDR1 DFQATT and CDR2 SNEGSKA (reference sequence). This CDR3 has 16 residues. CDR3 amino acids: CSARDSQGDGNQPQHF. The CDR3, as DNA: TGCAGTGCTAGAGACTCACAGGGGGACGGCAATCAGCCCCAGCATTTT.

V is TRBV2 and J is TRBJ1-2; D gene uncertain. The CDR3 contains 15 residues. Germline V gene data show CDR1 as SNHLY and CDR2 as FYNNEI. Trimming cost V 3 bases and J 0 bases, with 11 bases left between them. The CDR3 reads CASSDQQRTNYGYTF. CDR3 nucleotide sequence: TGTGCCAGCAGTGATCAGCAGAGAACTAACTATGGCTACACCTTC.

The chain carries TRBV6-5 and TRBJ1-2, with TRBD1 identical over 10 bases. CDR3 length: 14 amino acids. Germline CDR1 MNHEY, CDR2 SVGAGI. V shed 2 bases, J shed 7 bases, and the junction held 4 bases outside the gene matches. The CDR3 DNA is TGTGCCAGCAGTTACCTCGGGACAGGGGTTGGCTACACCTTC. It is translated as CASSYLGTGVGYTF.

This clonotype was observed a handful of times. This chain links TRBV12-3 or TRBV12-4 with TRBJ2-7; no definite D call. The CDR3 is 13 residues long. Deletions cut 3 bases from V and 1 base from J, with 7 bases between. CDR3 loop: CASSFTESYEQYF. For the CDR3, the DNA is TGTGCCAGCAGTTTTACAGAGTCCTACGAGCAGTACTTC.

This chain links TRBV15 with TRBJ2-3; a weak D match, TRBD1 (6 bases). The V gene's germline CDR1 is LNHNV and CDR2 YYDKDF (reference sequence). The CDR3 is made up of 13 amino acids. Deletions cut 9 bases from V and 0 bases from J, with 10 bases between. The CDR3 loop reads CATRGQSTDTQYF. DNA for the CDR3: TGTGCCACTAGAGGACAGAGCACAGATACGCAGTATTTT.